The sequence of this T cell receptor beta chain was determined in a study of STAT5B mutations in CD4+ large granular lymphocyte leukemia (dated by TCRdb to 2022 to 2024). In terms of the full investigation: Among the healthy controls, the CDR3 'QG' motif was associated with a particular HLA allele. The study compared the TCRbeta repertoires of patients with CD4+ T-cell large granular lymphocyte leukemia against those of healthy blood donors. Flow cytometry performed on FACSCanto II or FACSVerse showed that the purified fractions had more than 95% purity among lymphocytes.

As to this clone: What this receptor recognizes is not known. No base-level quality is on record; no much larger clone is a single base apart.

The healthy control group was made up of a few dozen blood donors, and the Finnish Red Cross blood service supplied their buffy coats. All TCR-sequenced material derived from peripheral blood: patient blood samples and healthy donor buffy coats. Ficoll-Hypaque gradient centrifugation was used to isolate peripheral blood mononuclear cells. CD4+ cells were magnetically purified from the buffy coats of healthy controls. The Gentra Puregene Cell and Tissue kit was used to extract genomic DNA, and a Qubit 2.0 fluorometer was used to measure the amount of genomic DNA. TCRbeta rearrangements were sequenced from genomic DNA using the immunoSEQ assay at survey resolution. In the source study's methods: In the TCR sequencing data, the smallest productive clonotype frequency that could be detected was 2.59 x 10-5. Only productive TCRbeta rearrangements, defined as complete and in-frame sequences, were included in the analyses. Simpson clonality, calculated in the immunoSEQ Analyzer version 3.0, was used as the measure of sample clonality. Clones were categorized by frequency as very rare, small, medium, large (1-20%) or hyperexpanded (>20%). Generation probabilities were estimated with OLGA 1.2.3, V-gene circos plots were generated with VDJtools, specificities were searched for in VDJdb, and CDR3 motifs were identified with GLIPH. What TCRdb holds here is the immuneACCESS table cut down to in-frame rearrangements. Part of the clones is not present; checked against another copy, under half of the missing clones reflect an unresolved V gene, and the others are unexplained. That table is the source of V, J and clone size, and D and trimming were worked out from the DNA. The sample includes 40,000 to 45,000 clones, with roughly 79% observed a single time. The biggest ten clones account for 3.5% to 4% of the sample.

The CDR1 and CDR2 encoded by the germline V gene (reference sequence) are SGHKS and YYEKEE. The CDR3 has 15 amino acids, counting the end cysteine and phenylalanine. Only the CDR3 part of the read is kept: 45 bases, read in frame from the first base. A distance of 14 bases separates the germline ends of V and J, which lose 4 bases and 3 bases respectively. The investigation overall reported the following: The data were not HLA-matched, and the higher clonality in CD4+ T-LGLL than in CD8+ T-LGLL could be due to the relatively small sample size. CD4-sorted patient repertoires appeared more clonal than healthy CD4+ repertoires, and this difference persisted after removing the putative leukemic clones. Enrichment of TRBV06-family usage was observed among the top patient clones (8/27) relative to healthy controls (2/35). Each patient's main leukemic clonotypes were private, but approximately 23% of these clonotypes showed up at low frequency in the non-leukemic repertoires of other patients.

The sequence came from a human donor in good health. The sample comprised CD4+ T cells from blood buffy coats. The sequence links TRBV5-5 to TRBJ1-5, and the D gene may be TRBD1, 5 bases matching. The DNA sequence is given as TGTGCCAGCAGCCCCGGGACGGTGAACAATCAGCCCCAGCATTTT. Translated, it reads CASSPGTVNNQPQHF. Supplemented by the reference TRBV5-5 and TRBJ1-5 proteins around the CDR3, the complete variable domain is DAGVTQSPTHLIKTRGQQVTLRCSPISGHKSVSWYQQVLGQGPQFIFQYYEKEERGRGNFPDRFSARQFPNYSSELNVNALLLGDSALYLCASSPGTVNNQPQHFGDGTRLSIL.